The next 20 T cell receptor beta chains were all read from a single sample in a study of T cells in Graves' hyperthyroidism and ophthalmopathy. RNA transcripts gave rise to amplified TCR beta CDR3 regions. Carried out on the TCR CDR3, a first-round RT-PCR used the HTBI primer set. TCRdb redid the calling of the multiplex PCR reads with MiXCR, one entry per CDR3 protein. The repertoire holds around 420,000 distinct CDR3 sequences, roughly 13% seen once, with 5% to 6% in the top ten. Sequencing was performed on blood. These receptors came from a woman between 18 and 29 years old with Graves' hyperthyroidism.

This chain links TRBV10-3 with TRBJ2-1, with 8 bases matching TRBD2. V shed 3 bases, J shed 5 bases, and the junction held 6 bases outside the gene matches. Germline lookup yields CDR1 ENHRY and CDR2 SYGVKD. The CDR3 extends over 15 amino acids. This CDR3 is CAISDPGLGHNEQFF. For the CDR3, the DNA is TGTGCCATCAGTGACCCGGGACTAGGCCACAATGAGCAGTTCTTC.

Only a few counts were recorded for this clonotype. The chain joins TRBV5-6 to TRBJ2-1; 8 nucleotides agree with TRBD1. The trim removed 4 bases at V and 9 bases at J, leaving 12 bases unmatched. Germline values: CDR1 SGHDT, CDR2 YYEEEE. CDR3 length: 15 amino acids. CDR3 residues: CASSRDRHLWGEQFF. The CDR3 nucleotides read TGTGCCAGCAGCCGGGACAGGCATCTCTGGGGTGAGCAGTTCTTC.

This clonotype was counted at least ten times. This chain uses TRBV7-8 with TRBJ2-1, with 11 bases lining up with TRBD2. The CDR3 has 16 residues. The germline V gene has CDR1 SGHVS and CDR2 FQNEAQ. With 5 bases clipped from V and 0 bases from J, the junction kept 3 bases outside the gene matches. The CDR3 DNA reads TGTGCCAGCAGCGGGACTAGCGGAGGCTCCTACAATGAGCAGTTCTTC. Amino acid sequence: CASSGTSGGSYNEQFF.

In nucleotides, the CDR3 is TGCAGCGTTGAGGGGACTAGCGGGAGAGAGACCCAGTACTTC. It encodes CSVEGTSGRETQYF. The chain couples TRBV29-1 to TRBJ2-5, with 14 bases matching TRBD2. J lost 4 bases, V lost 3 bases, and 1 base had no gene match. CDR1 SQVTM and CDR2 ANQGSEA come from the germline V gene. The CDR3 sequence is 14 residues long.

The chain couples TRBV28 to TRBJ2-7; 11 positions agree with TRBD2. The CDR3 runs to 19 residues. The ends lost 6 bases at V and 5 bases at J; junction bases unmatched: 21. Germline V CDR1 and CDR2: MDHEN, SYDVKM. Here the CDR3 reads CASSPTGLAAPRRGDEQYF. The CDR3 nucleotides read TGTGCCAGCAGCCCAACGGGACTAGCGGCCCCACGGAGAGGAGACGAGCAGTACTTC.

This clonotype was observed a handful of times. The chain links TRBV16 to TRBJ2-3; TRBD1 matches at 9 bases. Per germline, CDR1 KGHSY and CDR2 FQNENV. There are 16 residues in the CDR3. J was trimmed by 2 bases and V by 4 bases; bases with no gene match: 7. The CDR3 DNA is TGTGCCAGCAGCCCGGACAGGGGCCTACACACAGATACGCAGTATTTT. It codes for CASSPDRGLHTDTQYF.

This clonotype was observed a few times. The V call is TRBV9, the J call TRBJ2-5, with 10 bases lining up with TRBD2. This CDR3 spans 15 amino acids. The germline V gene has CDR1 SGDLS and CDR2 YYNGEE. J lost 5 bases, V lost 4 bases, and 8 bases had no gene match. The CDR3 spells CASSPRGLAMETQYF. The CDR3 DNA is TGTGCCAGCAGCCCCCGGGGACTAGCGATGGAGACCCAGTACTTC.

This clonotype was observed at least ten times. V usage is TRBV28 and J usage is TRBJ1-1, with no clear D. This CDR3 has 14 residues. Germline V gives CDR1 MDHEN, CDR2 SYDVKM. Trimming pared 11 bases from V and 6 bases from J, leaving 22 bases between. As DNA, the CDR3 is TGTGCCGCCACAATAGAGAGGTTAAGTGCTGAAGCTTTCTTT. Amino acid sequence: CAATIERLSAEAFF.

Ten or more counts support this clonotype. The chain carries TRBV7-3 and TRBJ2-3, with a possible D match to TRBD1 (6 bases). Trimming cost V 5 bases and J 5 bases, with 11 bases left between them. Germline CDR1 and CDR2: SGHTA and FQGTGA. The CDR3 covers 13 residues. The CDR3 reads CASSKGTKDTQYF. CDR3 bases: TGTGCCAGCAGCAAGGGGACAAAAGATACGCAGTATTTT.

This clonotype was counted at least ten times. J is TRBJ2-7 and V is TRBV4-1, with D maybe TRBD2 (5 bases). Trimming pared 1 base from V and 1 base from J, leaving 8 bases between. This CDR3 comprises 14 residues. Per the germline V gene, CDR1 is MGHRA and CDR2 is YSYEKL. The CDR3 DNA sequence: TGCGCCAGCAGCCAAGGGAGCGGATCCTACGAGCAGTACTTC. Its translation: CASSQGSGSYEQYF.

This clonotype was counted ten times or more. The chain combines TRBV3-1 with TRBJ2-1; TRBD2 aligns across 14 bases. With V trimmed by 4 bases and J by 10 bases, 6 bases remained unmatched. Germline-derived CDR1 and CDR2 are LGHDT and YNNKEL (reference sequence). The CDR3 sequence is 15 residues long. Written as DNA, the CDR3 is TGTGCCAGCAGCCCTGGGACTAGCGGGAGTTGGGAGCAGTTCTTC. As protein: CASSPGTSGSWEQFF.

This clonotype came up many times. The CDR3 here is CASSLEWTEAFF. CDR3 sequence (DNA): TGTGCCAGCAGCTTAGAGTGGACTGAAGCTTTCTTT. The V and J genes are TRBV7-2 and TRBJ1-1; D gene unclear. The germline V gene has CDR1 SGHTA and CDR2 FQGNSA. The CDR3 spans 12 residues. The V and J ends lost 1 base and 5 bases respectively, with 5 bases between them.

The CDR3 nucleotides read TGCAGTGCTAGAGACCCTACAACCTCAGAGAAGCAGAGGGAGACCCAGTACTTC. Its translation is CSARDPTTSEKQRETQYF. V gene TRBV20-1 combines with J gene TRBJ2-5; D is unclear. The CDR3 totals 18 residues. Trimming left V 0 bases short and J 5 bases short, with 25 bases between. Germline V lookup: CDR1 DFQATT, CDR2 SNEGSKA (reference sequence).

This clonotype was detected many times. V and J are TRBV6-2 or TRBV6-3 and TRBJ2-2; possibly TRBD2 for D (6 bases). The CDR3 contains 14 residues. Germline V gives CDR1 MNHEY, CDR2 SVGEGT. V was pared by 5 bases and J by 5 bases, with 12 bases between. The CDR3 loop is CASSLGSATGELFF. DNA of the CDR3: TGTGCCAGCAGTCTCGGGAGCGCTACCGGGGAGCTGTTTTTT.

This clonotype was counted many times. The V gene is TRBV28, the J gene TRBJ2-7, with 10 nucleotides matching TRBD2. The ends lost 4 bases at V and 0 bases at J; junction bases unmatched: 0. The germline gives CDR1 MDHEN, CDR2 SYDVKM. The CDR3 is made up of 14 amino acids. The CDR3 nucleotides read TGTGCCAGCAGTTCTAGCGGGAGCTCCTACGAGCAGTACTTC. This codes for CASSSSGSSYEQYF.

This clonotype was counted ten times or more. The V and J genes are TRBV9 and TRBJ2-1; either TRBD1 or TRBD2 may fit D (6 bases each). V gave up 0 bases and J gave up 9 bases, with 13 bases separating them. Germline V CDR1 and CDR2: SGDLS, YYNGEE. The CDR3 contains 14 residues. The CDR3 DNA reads TGTGCCAGCAGCGTAGGCATAGGGGGGTTTGAGCAGTTCTTC. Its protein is CASSVGIGGFEQFF.

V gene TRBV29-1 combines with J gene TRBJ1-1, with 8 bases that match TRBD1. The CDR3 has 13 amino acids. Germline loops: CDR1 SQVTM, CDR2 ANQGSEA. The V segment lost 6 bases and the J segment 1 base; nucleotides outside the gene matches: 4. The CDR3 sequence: CSVLGQANTEAFF. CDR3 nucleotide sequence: TGCAGCGTCCTGGGACAGGCGAACACTGAAGCTTTCTTT.

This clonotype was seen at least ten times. CDR3 protein: CAWSVTGNSYEQYF. For the CDR3, the DNA is TGTGCCTGGAGTGTAACCGGGAACTCCTACGAGCAGTACTTC. The chain carries TRBV30 and TRBJ2-7; D might be TRBD2 (5 bases). The V gene's germline CDR1 is GTSNPN and CDR2 SVGIG (reference sequence). The CDR3 totals 14 residues. V dropped 0 bases and J dropped 0 bases, with 9 bases sitting between them.

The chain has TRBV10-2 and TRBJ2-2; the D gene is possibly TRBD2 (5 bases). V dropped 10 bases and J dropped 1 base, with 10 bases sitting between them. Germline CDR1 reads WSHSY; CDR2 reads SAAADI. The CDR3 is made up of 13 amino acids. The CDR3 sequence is CAIGGQNTGELFF. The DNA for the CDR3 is TGCGCCATTGGCGGGCAGAACACCGGGGAGCTGTTTTTT.

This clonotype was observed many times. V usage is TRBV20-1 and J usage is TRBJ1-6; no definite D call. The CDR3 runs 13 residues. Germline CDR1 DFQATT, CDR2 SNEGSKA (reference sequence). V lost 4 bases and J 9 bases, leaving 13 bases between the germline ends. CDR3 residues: CSANNFVGSPLHF. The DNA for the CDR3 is TGCAGTGCTAACAACTTCGTTGGTTCACCCCTCCACTTT.